These 17 T cell receptor beta chains originate from one sample sequenced in a study of CD8 T cells in ankylosing spondylitis. TCRdb reanalysed the 5' RACE reads using MiXCR and keeps one entry per CDR3 protein. The sample has about 360,000 distinct CDR3 sequences; 20% are singletons. The sample comprised blood, either unsorted or a sorted T cell fraction (not recorded which). The origin of the receptors is a male donor with ankylosing spondylitis or in good health (not recorded which).

This clonotype was observed a handful of times. The gene calls are TRBV20-1 and TRBJ2-5; 9 bases are shared with TRBD2. The CDR3 contains 16 residues. After removal of 5 bases from V and 5 bases from J, the junction contained 15 bases not matched to a gene. Germline V gene sequence: CDR1 DFQATT, CDR2 SNEGSKA (reference sequence). CDR3 protein: CSASPRGLAGLETQYF. The DNA for the CDR3 is TGCAGTGCTTCTCCACGGGGGCTAGCGGGGTTGGAGACCCAGTACTTC.

The J gene is TRBJ2-7, the V gene TRBV12-3 or TRBV12-4, with 9 nucleotides matching TRBD2. V shed 3 bases and J 0 bases; nucleotides not matched to a gene: 9. CDR3 length: 17 residues. The CDR3: CASSFAAGGSSSYEQYF. The CDR3 nucleotides are TGTGCCAGCAGTTTCGCCGCGGGGGGGTCTTCCTCCTACGAGCAGTACTTC.

This clonotype appeared a few times. The CDR3 sequence is CSVEGDRGEGSKGEQFF. In DNA form, the CDR3 reads TGCAGCGTTGAAGGGGATCGAGGGGAGGGTTCTAAGGGTGAGCAGTTCTTC. The chain joins TRBV29-1 to TRBJ2-1; 7 nucleotides align to TRBD2. Trimming at V came to 1 base and at J to 9 bases, leaving 18 bases not matched to a gene. Per the germline V gene, CDR1 is SQVTM and CDR2 is ANQGSEA. This CDR3 has 17 amino acids.

This clonotype was observed a few times. The rearrangement uses TRBV21-1 and TRBJ2-5. TRBV21-1 is described as a pseudogene. The CDR3 length is 12 residues. The CDR3 DNA reads as TGTGCCAGCAGCAAGGTGGGAGAGACCCAGTACTTC. This gives the protein CASSKVGETQYF.

This clonotype turned up a few times. The chain couples TRBV6-1 to TRBJ2-7; perhaps TRBD2 as D (6 bases). The CDR3 has 10 residues. Germline CDR1 reads MNHNS; CDR2 reads SASEGT. The V and J ends lost 8 bases and 7 bases respectively, with 9 bases between them. CDR3 nucleotides: TGTGCCAGCCTGGGGGGAGAGCAGTACTTC. It encodes CASLGGEQYF.

This clonotype was seen a handful of times. J is TRBJ2-3 and V is TRBV12-3 or TRBV12-4, with TRBD2 matching over 10 bases. This CDR3 comprises 15 residues. V shed 10 bases and J 2 bases; nucleotides not matched to a gene: 9. CDR3 nucleotide sequence: TGTGCCACCCGGGCCCTAGCGGGGGCCACAGATACGCAGTATTTT. Its translation is CATRALAGATDTQYF.

This clonotype was detected a few times. CDR3 in amino acids: CASSWDRDQDEQYF. The CDR3 nucleotides read TGCGCCAGCAGCTGGGACAGGGATCAGGACGAGCAGTACTTC. The rearrangement links TRBV5-1 to TRBJ2-7; 9 nucleotides match TRBD1. The CDR3 is made up of 14 amino acids. The germline CDR1 and CDR2 sequences are SGHRS and YFSETQ. With 3 bases clipped from V and 5 bases from J, the junction kept 6 bases outside the gene matches.

The J gene is TRBJ2-7, the V gene TRBV11-2; D is uncertain. V was clipped by 1 base and J by 2 bases, with 9 bases between them. Germline CDR1 is SGHAT and CDR2 is FQNNGV. This CDR3 spans 14 amino acids. In nucleotides, the CDR3 is TGTGCCAGCAGCTTAGTAGGGCCGGCCTACGAGCAGTACTTC. Translating it yields CASSLVGPAYEQYF. Full variable domain (outside the CDR3, taken from reference TRBV11-2 and TRBJ2-7): EAGVAQSPRYKIIEKRQSVAFWCNPISGHATLYWYQQILGQGPKLLIQFQNNGVVDDSQLPKDRFSAERLKGVDSTLKIQPAKLEDSAVYLCASSLVGPAYEQYFGPGTRLTVT.

The chain recombines TRBV30 with TRBJ2-7; the D gene is possibly TRBD1 (5 bases). CDR3 length equals 13 residues. Germline CDR1 GTSNPN, CDR2 SVGIG (reference sequence). V was clipped by 5 bases and J by 2 bases, with 13 bases between them. The CDR3 DNA follows: TGTGCCTGGTCCCAGGGCGCGGCCTACGAGCAGTACTTC. The encoded protein is CAWSQGAAYEQYF.

This clonotype was recorded a few times. The chain employs TRBV18 and TRBJ1-1, with unresolved D. Germline CDR1 KGHSH, CDR2 LQKENI. V dropped 8 bases and J dropped 5 bases, with 15 bases sitting between them. This CDR3 region has 13 residues. In nucleotides, the CDR3 is TGTGCCAGCCAACTGAGGGCGGAGACTGAAGCTTTCTTT. This encodes CASQLRAETEAFF.

This chain connects TRBV9 to TRBJ2-3; 9 nucleotides line up with TRBD1. The germline V gene encodes CDR1 SGDLS and CDR2 YYNGEE. The CDR3 runs to 16 residues. V was clipped by 3 bases and J by 1 base; unmatched bases: 6. Here the CDR3 DNA reads TGTGCCAGCAGCGACGACCGGGACAGGGGCACAGATACGCAGTATTTT. Protein: CASSDDRDRGTDTQYF.

The chain links TRBV12-3 or TRBV12-4 to TRBJ2-2, with TRBD1 as a possible D gene (5 bases). Trimming pared 6 bases from V and 2 bases from J, leaving 10 bases between. CDR3 length: 14 residues. CDR3 sequence (DNA): TGTGCCAGCAGCTCCGGACACAACACCGGGGAGCTGTTTTTT. Encoded protein: CASSSGHNTGELFF.

This clonotype was counted a few times. The chain recombines TRBV4-1 with TRBJ1-4; D unresolved. Germline V gene lookup returns CDR1 MGHRA and CDR2 YSYEKL. The V and J ends lost 0 bases and 7 bases respectively, with 15 bases between them. The length of the CDR3 is 16 residues. The CDR3 bases are TGCGCCAGCAGCCAAGATCCGGGGTGGAGTGGTGAAAAACTGTTTTTT. It is translated as CASSQDPGWSGEKLFF.

In this sample, this clonotype turned up a few times. This CDR3 is CSARGTAVGEQYF. The DNA of the CDR3 is TGCAGTGCTAGGGGGACAGCGGTGGGCGAGCAGTACTTC. The rearrangement joins TRBV20-1 to TRBJ2-7; TRBD1 aligns across 7 bases. Germline CDR1 is DFQATT and CDR2 is SNEGSKA (reference sequence). This CDR3 has 13 residues. The V and J ends lost 3 bases and 6 bases, in that order; junction bases with no gene match: 8.

The chain has TRBV2 and TRBJ2-1; TRBD1 might be the D (8 bases). CDR3 length: 16 amino acids. From germline, CDR1 is SNHLY and CDR2 FYNNEI. Trimming removed 4 bases at V and 4 bases at J, with 17 bases between. This CDR3 reads CASSAGGDRNYNEQFF. Here the CDR3 DNA reads TGTGCCAGCAGTGCTGGGGGGGACAGGAATTACAATGAGCAGTTCTTC.

This clonotype was seen just once. Because it lacks the conserved phenylalanine or tryptophan at the end, this CDR3 is likely a read error. This sequence joins TRBV12-3 or TRBV12-4 and TRBJ2-3; D is unclear. The CDR3 loop spans 18 amino acids. V was shortened by 11 bases and J by 0 bases, with 27 bases between the two germline ends. The CDR3 loop is CALSFTFPGLESTDTQYS. The DNA for the CDR3 is TGTGCCCTCAGTTTTACCTTTCCAGGCTTAGAAAGCACAGATACGCAGTATTCT.

The CDR3, as DNA: TGCAGCGTCCTGGGCGGGGGTGTGTCAAGTGAGCAGTTCTTC. It encodes CSVLGGGVSSEQFF. This rearrangement joins TRBV29-1 to TRBJ2-1; 7 bases match TRBD2. The J segment lost 9 bases and the V segment lost 6 bases, leaving 14 bases of the junction unmatched. CDR3 size: 14 residues. CDR1 is SQVTM and CDR2 is ANQGSEA in the germline V gene.